The 22 T cell receptor beta chains reported below all come from one sample, sequenced in a study of STAT3 mutations in large granular lymphocyte leukemia. No antigen has been identified for these receptors. General study results and limits: Every T-LGLL patient had at least one immunodominant TCRbeta clonotype.

Data came from immunoSEQ multiplex PCR; TCRdb stores just in-frame clones and leaves some out. This table holds roughly 1,500 clones, over 55% found once. The source material was peripheral blood mononuclear cells. The origin of the receptors is a woman aged 70-85 years with T-cell large granular lymphocyte leukemia. Some clones in this sample may be carry-over from other donors' samples.

The rearrangement uses TRBV30 and TRBJ2-7; 8 positions agree with TRBD1. The CDR3 contains 11 residues. Looked up from germline, CDR1 is GTSNPN and CDR2 is SVGIG (reference sequence). Losses at the gene ends were 7 bases for V and 3 bases for J; bases not matched to a gene: 2. In nucleotides, the CDR3 is TGTGCCTCAGGGACAGGCTACGAGCAGTACTTC. Translating gives CASGTGYEQYF.

The chain carries TRBV7-2 and TRBJ1-1; a possible D gene is TRBD1 (5 bases). Per the germline V gene, CDR1 is SGHTA and CDR2 is FQGNSA. The germline V and J ends were trimmed by 3 bases and 9 bases, with 14 bases remaining between them. The CDR3 extends over 13 amino acids. The CDR3 is CASSFMGRNQAFF. CDR3 DNA: TGTGCCAGCAGCTTTATGGGACGTAATCAAGCTTTCTTT.

This clone counts as large. Here the CDR3 reads CASSLQGSHLYDEQFF. In DNA, the CDR3 is TGTGCCAGTAGCTTACAGGGGAGCCACTTGTACGATGAGCAGTTCTTC. The J gene is TRBJ2-1, the V gene TRBV19, with TRBD1 identical over 7 bases. Germline values: CDR1 LNHDA, CDR2 SQIVND (reference sequence). The length of the CDR3 is 16 residues. V was pared by 6 bases and J by 8 bases, with 16 bases of the junction left unmatched.

The J gene is TRBJ1-2, the V gene TRBV5-1; D unclear. The CDR3 runs to 13 residues. V lost 1 base and J 3 bases, leaving 7 bases between the germline ends. Looked up from germline, CDR1 is SGHRS and CDR2 is YFSETQ. The CDR3, as DNA: TGCGCCAGCAGCTTGTCCCAAGACTATGGCTACACCTTC. Translated: CASSLSQDYGYTF.

V usage is TRBV7-9 and J usage is TRBJ1-5; 8 bases align to TRBD1. The CDR3 runs 18 residues. The germline CDR1 and CDR2 sequences are SEHNR and FQNEAQ (reference sequence). V shed 1 base and J 2 bases; nucleotides not matched to a gene: 10. DNA of the CDR3: TGTGCCAGCAGCTTAGGGGCAGGGGGCGGGATGGGCAATCAGCCCCAGCATTTT. Amino acid sequence: CASSLGAGGGMGNQPQHF.

This clone has just a few counts. J is TRBJ1-1 and V is TRBV6-5; TRBD1 is a possible D gene (5 bases). The CDR3 consists of 15 residues. From germline, CDR1 is MNHEY and CDR2 SVGAGI. Between the trimmed V and J ends, which lost 7 bases and 2 bases, there was a span of 17 bases. The CDR3 DNA reads TGTGCCAGCATGGGGGGACTTGGGGTAAACACTGAAGCTTTCTTT. Translated, it gives CASMGGLGVNTEAFF.

The V and J genes are TRBV6-1 and TRBJ2-7; 7 positions match TRBD1. Unmatched junction bases numbered 7, after V lost 8 bases and J lost 3 bases. Germline CDR1 is MNHNS and CDR2 is SASEGT. This CDR3 region has 13 residues. The CDR3 region has the DNA TGTGCCAGCGTTCCGGGACAGAACTACGAGCAGTACTTC. Its translation: CASVPGQNYEQYF.

By share, this clone counts as large. The V call is TRBV18, the J call TRBJ1-3; no reliable D call. The CDR3 spans 13 residues. Between the trimmed V and J ends, which lost 6 bases and 7 bases, there was a span of 13 bases. The germline CDR1 and CDR2 sequences are KGHSH and LQKENI. Written as DNA, the CDR3 is TGTGCCAGCTCTCGGGAGGTTTGGAACACCATATATTTT. It codes for CASSREVWNTIYF.

This clone is hyperexpanded within its sample. J is TRBJ1-1 and V is TRBV19; no definite D call. CDR1 and CDR2 from the germline V gene are LNHDA and SQIVND (reference sequence). The CDR3 is 14 amino acids. Trimming shortened V by 3 bases and J by 2 bases, and 10 bases separated the two germline ends. The CDR3 loop is CASSIDGPNTEAFF. CDR3 DNA: TGTGCCAGTAGTATTGATGGGCCTAACACTGAAGCTTTCTTT.

The V call is TRBV5-4, the J call TRBJ2-5, with a possible D match to TRBD1 (6 bases). There are 14 residues in the CDR3. Trimming shortened V by 2 bases and J by 5 bases, and 13 bases separated the two germline ends. Germline values: CDR1 SGHNT, CDR2 YYREEE (reference sequence). The CDR3 DNA follows: TGTGCCAGCAGCTTAGGACAGTCGCCGGAGACCCAGTACTTC. It codes for CASSLGQSPETQYF.

This sequence joins TRBV4-1 and TRBJ2-3; possibly TRBD2 for D (6 bases). The CDR3 extends over 14 amino acids. CDR1 and CDR2 from the germline V gene are MGHRA and YSYEKL. V lost 7 bases and J 1 base, leaving 12 bases between the germline ends. CDR3 DNA sequence: TGCGCCAGCAACCCCGGGGGACGCACAGATACGCAGTATTTT. It is translated as CASNPGGRTDTQYF.

The chain recombines TRBV28 with TRBJ1-2; D might be TRBD1 (5 bases). Germline V CDR1 and CDR2: MDHEN, SYDVKM. The CDR3 is 13 amino acids. Trimming stripped 6 bases from V and 5 bases from J, with 13 bases between. The CDR3 reads CASRGVGPYGYTF. CDR3 bases: TGTGCCAGCAGAGGGGTGGGCCCGTATGGCTACACCTTC.

The gene calls are TRBV27 and TRBJ2-5; D is ambiguous. Germline V gives CDR1 MNHEY, CDR2 SMNVEV (reference sequence). Trimming shortened V by 0 bases and J by 0 bases, and 8 bases separated the two germline ends. The length of the CDR3 is 15 residues. The CDR3 reads CASSLSSLDQETQYF. DNA for the CDR3: TGTGCCAGCAGTTTATCATCCCTGGACCAAGAGACCCAGTACTTC.

This chain links TRBV5-1 with TRBJ1-2; no clear D. The CDR3 spans 14 residues. Germline V lookup: CDR1 SGHRS, CDR2 YFSETQ. Trimming stripped 0 bases from V and 2 bases from J, with 8 bases between. The CDR3 loop reads CASSLASTNYGYTF. The CDR3, as DNA: TGCGCCAGCAGCTTGGCCAGTACCAACTATGGCTACACCTTC. Full variable domain (rest looked up from reference TRBV5-1 and TRBJ1-2): KAGVTQTPRYLIKTRGQQVTLSCSPISGHRSVSWYQQTPGQGLQFLFEYFSETQRNKGNFPGRFSGRQFSNSRSEMNVSTLELGDSALYLCASSLASTNYGYTFGSGTRLTVV.

The gene calls are TRBV28 and TRBJ2-3, with TRBD2 as a possible D gene (6 bases). This CDR3 is 14 amino acids long. The V gene's germline CDR1 is MDHEN and CDR2 SYDVKM. The ends were cut back, 6 bases at V and 2 bases at J, with 12 bases in the middle. The CDR3 reads CASSRDSFTDTQYF. The CDR3 nucleotides read TGTGCCAGCAGCCGGGACTCCTTCACAGATACGCAGTATTTT.

The chain joins TRBV5-6 to TRBJ2-4; TRBD1 is a possible D gene (5 bases). V lost 4 bases and J 1 base, leaving 9 bases between the germline ends. Germline loops: CDR1 SGHDT, CDR2 YYEEEE. The CDR3 has 14 amino acids. The CDR3 DNA follows: TGTGCCAGCAGCCCAGGGCACGCCAAAAACATTCAGTACTTC. The encoded protein is CASSPGHAKNIQYF. Full variable domain (rest looked up from reference TRBV5-6 and TRBJ2-4): DAGVTQSPTHLIKTRGQQVTLRCSPKSGHDTVSWYQQALGQGPQFIFQYYEEEERQRGNFPDRFSGHQFPNYSSELNVNALLLGDSALYLCASSPGHAKNIQYFGAGTRLSVL.

The chain uses TRBV5-4 and TRBJ2-7, with TRBD2 matching 10 bases. Per germline, CDR1 SGHNT and CDR2 YYREEE (reference sequence). V was pared by 4 bases and J by 5 bases, with 12 bases of the junction left unmatched. This CDR3 contains 16 residues. CDR3 in DNA: TGTGCCAGCAGCCCCCCACCTAGCGGGAGCTACCACGAGCAGTACTTC. Translated, it gives CASSPPPSGSYHEQYF.

The chain couples TRBV6-6 to TRBJ2-7, with TRBD2 matching over 15 bases. From germline, CDR1 is MNHNY and CDR2 SVGAGI (reference sequence). V dropped 8 bases and J dropped 7; count of bases not matched to a gene: 9. The CDR3 length is 15 residues. CDR3 region: CASWTSGRGSGEQYF. CDR3 DNA sequence: TGTGCCAGCTGGACTAGCGGGAGGGGATCGGGGGAGCAGTACTTC.

V usage is TRBV30 and J usage is TRBJ1-4; 8 bases map to TRBD1. V dropped 5 bases and J dropped 7; count of bases not matched to a gene: 9. The CDR3 runs to 14 residues. Germline CDR1 is GTSNPN and CDR2 is SVGIG (reference sequence). The CDR3 bases are TGTGCCTGGGGAACGACAGGGGCGACTGAAAAACTGTTTTTT. This sequence encodes CAWGTTGATEKLFF.

The J gene is TRBJ1-5, the V gene TRBV10-3; TRBD1 might be the D (6 bases). Germline V gives CDR1 ENHRY, CDR2 SYGVKD. The ends were cut back, 2 bases at V and 3 bases at J, with 8 bases in the middle. The CDR3 sequence is 14 residues long. As DNA, the CDR3 is TGTGCCATCAGTGAGCGGGACACCAATCAGCCCCAGCATTTT. Amino acid sequence: CAISERDTNQPQHF.

This clone was seen more than once but under ten times. The chain combines TRBV18 with TRBJ1-2; 8 nucleotides line up with TRBD1. Germline CDR1 KGHSH, CDR2 LQKENI. The CDR3 consists of 12 residues. The trim removed 4 bases at V and 6 bases at J, leaving 1 base unmatched. CDR3 in amino acids: CASSLTGDGYTF. CDR3 bases: TGTGCCAGCTCACTGACAGGGGATGGCTACACCTTC.

This rearrangement joins TRBV11-3 to TRBJ1-2; 11 bases line up with TRBD1. The junction had 5 bases not matched to a gene; V was cut back by 5 bases and J by 6 bases. This CDR3 is 14 amino acids long. Germline loops: CDR1 SGHNT, CDR2 YENEEA. The CDR3 DNA is TGTGCCAGCAGCAAAGGGACAGGGGGAGATGGCTACACCTTC. This sequence encodes CASSKGTGGDGYTF.